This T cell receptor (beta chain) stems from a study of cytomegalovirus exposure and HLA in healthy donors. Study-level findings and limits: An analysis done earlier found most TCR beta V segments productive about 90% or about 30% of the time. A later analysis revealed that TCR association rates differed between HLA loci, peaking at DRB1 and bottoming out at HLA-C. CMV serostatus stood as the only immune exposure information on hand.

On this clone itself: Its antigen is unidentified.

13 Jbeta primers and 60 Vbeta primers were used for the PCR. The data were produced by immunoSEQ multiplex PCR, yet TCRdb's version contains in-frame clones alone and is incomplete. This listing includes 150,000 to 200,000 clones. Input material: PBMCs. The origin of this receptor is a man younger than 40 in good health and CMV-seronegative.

CDR3 nucleotides: TGTGCCAGCAGCACACAGGGGACTGAAGCTTTCTTT. It yields the protein CASSTQGTEAFF. This chain connects TRBV28 to TRBJ1-1, with 7 bases identical to TRBD1. Unmatched junction bases numbered 3, after V lost 6 bases and J lost 5 bases. The germline V gene encodes CDR1 MDHEN and CDR2 SYDVKM. The CDR3 has 12 residues.